The 25 T cell receptor beta chains in this list originate from one sample, sequenced in a study of shared clonotypes between healthy human individuals. Profiling relied on immunoSEQ multiplex PCR, and the TCRdb table lists in-frame clones only, not all of them. Seen here are millions of clones, around 94% observed once, and the top ten hold under 0.15%. Sequenced sample: naive CD4+ T cells sorted from blood. This sample's subset: CD45RA+ positively selected. The source of these receptors is a man aged 18 to 29 in good health.

The chain employs TRBV7-2 and TRBJ2-1, with 8 positions matching TRBD2. Germline CDR1 SGHTA, CDR2 FQGNSA. Losses at the gene ends were 3 bases for V and 4 bases for J; bases not matched to a gene: 11. The CDR3 sequence is 17 residues long. The CDR3 nucleotides are TGTGCCAGCAGCTTGGGGGCTACTAGCGGACCTTACAATGAGCAGTTCTTC. Translation gives CASSLGATSGPYNEQFF.

This clone has only one observation. The same CDR3 is also encoded by other DNA sequences in this sample. This chain's CDR3 is CASSLGASGTDTQYF. The DNA of the CDR3 is TGTGCCAGCAGCTTAGGGGCCTCGGGCACAGATACGCAGTATTTT. This sequence joins TRBV7-9 and TRBJ2-3, with no clear D. Germline lookup yields CDR1 SEHNR and CDR2 FQNEAQ (reference sequence). Trimming shortened V by 1 base and J by 1 base, and 9 bases separated the two germline ends. This CDR3 has 15 residues.

The rearrangement links TRBV28 to TRBJ1-2; 7 bases match TRBD1. CDR3 length: 15 residues. V was clipped by 5 bases and J by 8 bases; unmatched bases: 14. Germline CDR1 reads MDHEN; CDR2 reads SYDVKM. CDR3: CASSTDTIGGLGYTF. CDR3 in DNA: TGTGCCAGCAGTACGGACACAATAGGGGGCTTGGGCTACACCTTC.

The chain couples TRBV11-2 to TRBJ1-6; TRBD1 might be the D (6 bases). CDR1 and CDR2 (germline): SGHAT, FQNNGV. The CDR3 contains 16 residues. The ends were cut back, 0 bases at V and 3 bases at J, with 9 bases in the middle. The CDR3 DNA reads TGTGCCAGCAGCTTAGAGGGGGCGTACTATAATTCACCCCTCCACTTT. Protein: CASSLEGAYYNSPLHF.

The V call is TRBV5-4, the J call TRBJ2-7, with D possibly TRBD1 on 6 matching bases. Germline-derived CDR1 and CDR2 are SGHNT and YYREEE (reference sequence). The CDR3 covers 15 residues. V lost 3 bases to trimming and J lost 6 bases, with 19 bases between them. The CDR3 reads CASSSGAAPPGEQYF. CDR3 sequence (DNA): TGTGCCAGCAGCTCAGGGGCGGCACCGCCAGGCGAGCAGTACTTC. Looking up the rest from reference TRBV5-4 and TRBJ2-7 gives the full variable domain: ETGVTQSPTHLIKTRGQQVTLRCSSQSGHNTVSWYQQALGQGPQFIFQYYREEENGRGNFPPRFSGLQFPNYSSELNVNALELDDSALYLCASSSGAAPPGEQYFGPGTRLTVT.

The V and J genes are TRBV30 and TRBJ1-4, with 8 positions matching TRBD1. Germline V gene lookup returns CDR1 GTSNPN and CDR2 SVGIG (reference sequence). Trimming cost V 1 base and J 5 bases; bases outside gene matches: 3. The CDR3 is 14 amino acids. The CDR3 is CAWSGRTGNEKLFF. The CDR3 nucleotides read TGTGCCTGGAGTGGCCGGACAGGGAATGAAAAACTGTTTTTT.

This clone showed up just once. J is TRBJ1-1 and V is TRBV27; weak D call: TRBD1 (5 bases). The germline V gene encodes CDR1 MNHEY and CDR2 SMNVEV (reference sequence). CDR3 length: 19 amino acids. The ends were cut back, 2 bases at V and 1 base at J, with 23 bases in the middle. The CDR3 region is CASSLGPGQGGMRNTEAFF. Written as DNA, the CDR3 is TGTGCCAGCAGTTTAGGTCCAGGGCAGGGCGGAATGAGGAACACTGAAGCTTTCTTT.

The chain carries TRBV10-3 and TRBJ2-3; D perhaps matches TRBD2 (5 bases). V gave up 7 bases and J gave up 2 bases, with 13 bases separating them. This CDR3 is 14 amino acids long. Germline V gene data show CDR1 as ENHRY and CDR2 as SYGVKD. The CDR3 spells CAITQRADTDTQYF. CDR3 coding DNA: TGTGCCATCACCCAAAGAGCGGACACAGATACGCAGTATTTT.

The V call is TRBV6-1, the J call TRBJ2-7; no firm D call. The V gene lost 3 bases and the J gene lost 2 bases, with 8 bases spanning the gap. Germline loops: CDR1 MNHNS, CDR2 SASEGT. CDR3 length equals 13 residues. CDR3 sequence: CASSEGRTYEQYF. DNA of the CDR3: TGTGCCAGCAGTGAGGGCAGGACCTACGAGCAGTACTTC.

This chain connects TRBV6-1 to TRBJ1-2, with D possibly being TRBD1 (5 bases). Germline assignment: CDR1 MNHNS and CDR2 SASEGT. Trimming removed 2 bases from V and 7 bases from J, with 23 bases in between. The CDR3 totals 17 residues. The CDR3 spells CASSETFWQQPGGGYTF. The DNA of the CDR3 is TGTGCCAGCAGTGAAACGTTTTGGCAGCAGCCTGGGGGTGGCTACACCTTC.

The chain combines TRBV28 with TRBJ2-3; TRBD2 is a possible D gene (5 bases). Germline V CDR1 and CDR2: MDHEN, SYDVKM. The CDR3 contains 14 residues. The V end lost 5 bases, the J end lost 2 bases, and 11 bases lay between the germline ends. The CDR3 DNA reads as TGTGCCAGCAGTCCTGGACTTATCACAGATACGCAGTATTTT. As protein: CASSPGLITDTQYF. Using reference TRBV28 and TRBJ2-3 for the parts outside the CDR3, the full variable domain is DVKVTQSSRYLVKRTGEKVFLECVQDMDHENMFWYRQDPGLGLRLIYFSYDVKMKEKGDIPEGYSVSREKKERFSLILESASTNQTSMYLCASSPGLITDTQYFGPGTRLTVL.

This chain joins TRBV5-4 and TRBJ2-3; tentative D call: TRBD2 (5 bases). Germline values: CDR1 SGHNT, CDR2 YYREEE (reference sequence). The CDR3 sequence is 13 residues long. The V gene lost 2 bases and the J gene lost 4 bases, with 8 bases spanning the gap. This CDR3 reads CASSLNGADTQYF. The CDR3 bases are TGTGCCAGCAGCTTAAACGGGGCAGATACGCAGTATTTT.

As for this clone: Since a much larger clone is just one base distant, this may be a read error. This chain connects TRBV7-9 to TRBJ2-3, with D unclear. CDR3 length: 11 amino acids. Germline V lookup: CDR1 SEHNR, CDR2 FQNEAQ (reference sequence). Between the trimmed V and J ends, which lost 2 bases and 4 bases, there was a span of 1 base. The CDR3 DNA sequence: TGTGCCAGCAGCTTACCAGATACGCAGTATTTT. Translating gives CASSLPDTQYF.

This clone is a singleton in its sample. V is TRBV6-1 and J is TRBJ2-3, with 7 bases aligning to TRBD1. CDR1 is MNHNS and CDR2 is SASEGT in the germline V gene. The J segment lost 6 bases and the V segment lost 1 base, leaving 7 bases of the junction unmatched. There are 15 residues in the CDR3. The CDR3 loop is CASSEGTGSWDTQYF. The CDR3 region has the DNA TGTGCCAGCAGTGAAGGGACAGGATCATGGGATACGCAGTATTTT.

CDR3 sequence (DNA): TGTGCCAGCACCGATCGAGCGTCAGGAGAGACCCAGTACTTC. Residues: CASTDRASGETQYF. The chain couples TRBV5-4 to TRBJ2-5; D gene unclear. This CDR3 has 14 amino acids. Germline CDR1 and CDR2: SGHNT and YYREEE (reference sequence). V lost 6 bases and J 4 bases, leaving 16 bases between the germline ends.

This sequence joins TRBV10-1 and TRBJ2-5; D unresolved. The V gene's germline CDR1 is WNHNN and CDR2 SYGVQD (reference sequence). CDR3 length equals 12 residues. V was shortened by 10 bases and J by 4 bases, with 13 bases between the two germline ends. CDR3 amino acids: CATSGPGETQYF. The CDR3 region has the DNA TGCGCCACCTCGGGCCCCGGAGAGACCCAGTACTTC.

V gene TRBV6-5 combines with J gene TRBJ1-1; TRBD1 is a possible D gene (6 bases). Germline V gene lookup returns CDR1 MNHEY and CDR2 SVGAGI. V was cut by 6 bases and J by 3 bases, with 8 bases left in between. The CDR3 contains 12 residues. In DNA form, the CDR3 reads TGTGCCAGCAGGGAGGGGGACACTGAAGCTTTCTTT. Residues: CASREGDTEAFF.

The chain couples TRBV7-9 to TRBJ1-2; the match to TRBD1 covers 9 bases. The CDR3 loop spans 14 amino acids. The V gene end was trimmed by 3 bases and the J gene end by 6 bases; junction bases not matched to a gene: 5. Germline assignment: CDR1 SEHNR and CDR2 FQNEAQ (reference sequence). In nucleotides, the CDR3 is TGTGCCAGCAGCTTTGGACAGGGGAGGGATGGCTACACCTTC. This encodes CASSFGQGRDGYTF.

V is TRBV7-3 and J is TRBJ2-7, with D possibly being TRBD2 (6 bases). The CDR3 totals 13 residues. The germline V gene encodes CDR1 SGHTA and CDR2 FQGTGA. The V and J ends lost 5 bases and 6 bases respectively, with 14 bases between them. CDR3 residues: CASSPARGSEQYF. The DNA for the CDR3 is TGTGCCAGCAGCCCCGCGCGGGGTTCCGAGCAGTACTTC.

The rearrangement joins TRBV5-1 to TRBJ2-1; D is unclear. The CDR3 has 16 residues. Germline V CDR1 and CDR2: SGHRS, YFSETQ. Trimming cost V 0 bases and J 0 bases, with 10 bases left between them. The CDR3 bases are TGCGCCAGCAGCTTGGCCACCGCGAGCTCCTACAATGAGCAGTTCTTC. Encoded protein: CASSLATASSYNEQFF. The full variable domain, completed using reference TRBV5-1 and TRBJ2-1, is KAGVTQTPRYLIKTRGQQVTLSCSPISGHRSVSWYQQTPGQGLQFLFEYFSETQRNKGNFPGRFSGRQFSNSRSEMNVSTLELGDSALYLCASSLATASSYNEQFFGPGTRLTVL.

The genes are TRBV21-1 and TRBJ2-4; the table's D gene call, TRBD2, was not cross checked with the DNA. TRBV21-1 is an annotated pseudogene. The CDR3 covers 19 residues. The CDR3 DNA is TGTGCCAGCAGCAATGTGGGGCCCGGGGGAGGAAAAGGCAAAAACATTCAGTACTTC. Amino acids: CASSNVGPGGGKGKNIQYF.

This sequence joins TRBV5-4 and TRBJ2-7; D may be TRBD1 (5 bases). This CDR3 spans 12 amino acids. Trimming stripped 4 bases from V and 6 bases from J, with 11 bases between. Per the germline V gene, CDR1 is SGHNT and CDR2 is YYREEE (reference sequence). CDR3 protein: CASSHTGREQYF. CDR3 DNA: TGTGCCAGCAGCCATACAGGACGCGAGCAGTACTTC.

The CDR3 loop is CASSRSGQVVYEQYF. CDR3 sequence (DNA): TGTGCCAGCAGCCGGTCGGGACAGGTTGTCTACGAGCAGTACTTC. The chain uses TRBV6-5 and TRBJ2-7; 8 bases map to TRBD1. The CDR3 sequence is 15 residues long. Germline trimming cut 6 bases from V and 3 bases from J; bases unmatched to any gene: 10. Germline lookup yields CDR1 MNHEY and CDR2 SVGAGI.

V is TRBV6-1 and J is TRBJ1-5; D is uncertain. The ends were cut back, 6 bases at V and 0 bases at J, with 12 bases in the middle. This CDR3 is 15 amino acids long. CDR1 and CDR2 (germline): MNHNS, SASEGT. The CDR3 spells CASSPGRNSNQPQHF. Here the CDR3 DNA reads TGTGCCAGCAGCCCCGGACGGAATAGCAATCAGCCCCAGCATTTT.

The rearrangement uses TRBV9 and TRBJ2-3, with 9 bases matching TRBD2. The germline gives CDR1 SGDLS, CDR2 YYNGEE. This CDR3 has 15 residues. With 1 base clipped from V and 3 bases from J, the junction kept 3 bases outside the gene matches. CDR3 DNA: TGTGCCAGCAGCGTATTAACTAGCGGGACAGATACGCAGTATTTT. It translates to CASSVLTSGTDTQYF.